This T cell receptor (beta chain) was identified in a study of cytomegalovirus exposure and HLA in healthy donors. A multiplex PCR was run with 60 Vbeta primers and 13 Jbeta primers. Using immunoSEQ multiplex PCR, the repertoire was profiled, and TCRdb retains in-frame clones only, with some absent. The data show around 89,000 clones, roughly 80% seen once. A single count supports this clone. Its antigen is currently unknown. Whole-study findings and limits: In a later analysis, across HLA loci, associated TCR counts were highest for DRB1, lowest for HLA-C.

Trimming removed 4 bases from V and 4 bases from J, with 7 bases in between. The CDR3 sequence is 12 residues long. The germline gives CDR1 GTSNPN, CDR2 SVGIG (reference sequence). The clonotype comes from a girl aged 2 to 9 in good health and CMV-seropositive. The J gene is TRBJ1-4, the V gene TRBV30, with D unresolved. Material: PBMCs. The CDR3, as DNA: TGTGCCTGGAAATCCGGTAATGAAAAACTGTTTTTT. It is translated as CAWKSGNEKLFF.